The 6 T cell receptor beta chains below were found in one sample sequenced in a study of CD8 T cells in Susac syndrome. After extraction with the RNeasy kit, about 0.5 to 1 ug of the RNA was reverse transcribed using random hexamers. TCRdb analysed the immunoSEQ multiplex PCR reads with MiXCR anew, one entry per CDR3 protein. The sample has around 130,000 distinct CDR3 sequences, over 90% seen once; the top ten hold approximately 0.12%. Sequencing was done on a sample of CD4+ T cells from PBMCs. These receptors all come from a human donor in good health.

The chain is built from TRBV19 and TRBJ2-5; 7 nucleotides match TRBD2. Germline lookup yields CDR1 LNHDA and CDR2 SQIVND (reference sequence). The CDR3 totals 16 residues. V was clipped by 7 bases and J by 4 bases; unmatched bases: 15. The CDR3 protein is CASTPRQGGSGETQYF. CDR3 nucleotides: TGTGCCAGTACCCCCCGGCAGGGCGGGAGTGGAGAGACCCAGTACTTC.

This chain uses TRBV7-9 with TRBJ2-3; tentative D call: TRBD1 (7 bases). The V gene lost 11 bases and the J gene lost 4 bases, with 16 bases spanning the gap. This CDR3 spans 13 amino acids. The V gene's germline CDR1 is SEHNR and CDR2 FQNEAQ (reference sequence). The DNA of the CDR3 is TGTGCCGGCATCAGGGGGGCCGCAGATACGCAGTATTTT. Protein product: CAGIRGAADTQYF.

V gene TRBV29-1 combines with J gene TRBJ2-5, with a weak D call TRBD2 (6 bases). The germline CDR1 and CDR2 sequences are SQVTM and ANQGSEA. This CDR3 spans 13 amino acids. Trimming took off 4 bases at V and 5 bases at J, with 14 bases between the two ends. The CDR3 loop is CSVGGVPRETQYF. DNA for the CDR3: TGCAGCGTTGGCGGGGTACCTCGGGAGACCCAGTACTTC.

The CDR3 DNA is TGTGCCAGCAGTATCGGGCCGAGCTACGAGCAGTACTTC. Translation gives CASSIGPSYEQYF. The V call is TRBV28, the J call TRBJ2-7; unclear D gene. CDR3 length: 13 amino acids. CDR1 is MDHEN and CDR2 is SYDVKM in the germline V gene. Trimming pared 5 bases from V and 3 bases from J, leaving 11 bases between.

This clonotype has a single count. V usage is TRBV3-1 and J usage is TRBJ2-2, with D tentatively TRBD2 (5 bases). Trimming took off 3 bases at V and 6 bases at J, with 11 bases between the two ends. Germline values: CDR1 LGHDT, CDR2 YNNKEL (reference sequence). The CDR3 spans 14 residues. In DNA form, the CDR3 reads TGTGCCAGCAGCCACCTAGCTGGTCCCGGGGAGCTGTTTTTT. Amino acid sequence: CASSHLAGPGELFF.

The chain is built from TRBV12-3 or TRBV12-4 and TRBJ1-2; 8 bases are a match to TRBD1. The CDR3 extends over 16 amino acids. Trimming cost V 5 bases and J 2 bases; bases outside gene matches: 10. The CDR3 loop reads CASSPRTGMNNYGYTF. As DNA, the CDR3 is TGTGCCAGCAGTCCAAGGACAGGGATGAACAACTATGGCTACACCTTC.